Each of the 3 T cell receptor beta chains below was sequenced from the same sample in a study of blood T cell repertoires in COVID-19. Profiling relied on immunoSEQ multiplex PCR, and the TCRdb table lists in-frame clones only, not all of them. The data contain roughly 100,000 clones, roughly 81% of them singletons. The sample taken for sequencing was peripheral blood. The receptors derive from a middle-aged man with active or convalescent COVID-19.

V usage is TRBV6-5 and J usage is TRBJ1-4; 7 nucleotides match TRBD1. Germline V gives CDR1 MNHEY, CDR2 SVGAGI. There are 15 residues in the CDR3. The J segment lost 0 bases and the V segment lost 6 bases, leaving 4 bases of the junction unmatched. The CDR3 protein is CASRRQGPTNEKLFF. The CDR3 coding sequence is TGTGCCAGCAGGAGACAGGGCCCAACTAATGAAAAACTGTTTTTT.

The sample holds one count of this clone. CDR3 region: CASVGRVNTQYF. The CDR3 DNA is TGTGCCAGTGTCGGCAGGGTGAATACGCAGTATTTT. The chain joins TRBV6-5 to TRBJ2-3, with D tentatively TRBD1 (5 bases). The CDR3 extends over 12 amino acids. CDR1 MNHEY and CDR2 SVGAGI come from the germline V gene. V gave up 9 bases and J gave up 7 bases, with 14 bases separating them.

The V call is TRBV6-2 or TRBV6-3, the J call TRBJ2-5; TRBD1 aligns across 8 bases. Germline CDR1 reads MNHEY; CDR2 reads SVGEGT. This CDR3 has 14 amino acids. V lost 4 bases to trimming and J lost 5 bases; unmatched junction nucleotides: 6. The CDR3 DNA is TGTGCCAGCAGTTTGACAGGGGTGGTTGAGACCCAGTACTTC. The encoded protein is CASSLTGVVETQYF.